These 18 T cell receptor beta chains were all obtained from the same sample, sequenced in a study of response to subunit inactivated influenza vaccine. MiXCR, run by TCRdb on the RT-PCR reads, gives a single entry per CDR3 protein. This table has around 520,000 distinct CDR3 sequences, approximately 10% appearing once. The material was PBMCs from blood, obtained on the day of vaccination. These receptors all come from a man aged 45-65 years who received an inactivated influenza vaccine.

J is TRBJ2-7 and V is TRBV6-1; 9 bases match TRBD2. Trimming at V came to 6 bases and at J to 3 bases, leaving 12 bases not matched to a gene. Germline V gene data show CDR1 as MNHNS and CDR2 as SASEGT. This CDR3 region has 16 residues. CDR3 nucleotide sequence: TGTGCCAGCAGACCCTCCGGGACTAGCCGAAACTACGAGCAGTACTTC. Encoded protein: CASRPSGTSRNYEQYF.

In this sample, this clonotype turned up a few times. V is TRBV29-1 and J is TRBJ1-1, with D possibly matching TRBD1 (6 bases). Per the germline V gene, CDR1 is SQVTM and CDR2 is ANQGSEA. This CDR3 is built from 13 residues. V gave up 5 bases and J gave up 1 base, with 11 bases separating them. CDR3 DNA: TGCAGCGTTACGAAAGGGGGGAACACTGAAGCTTTCTTT. Residues: CSVTKGGNTEAFF.

This clonotype was picked up many times. The chain employs TRBV20-1 and TRBJ2-1, with 7 bases identical to TRBD2. The CDR3 spans 17 residues. The junction had 8 bases not matched to a gene; V was cut back by 0 bases and J by 0 bases. CDR1 and CDR2 from the germline V gene are DFQATT and SNEGSKA (reference sequence). CDR3 amino acids: CSARDESSGTSYNEQFF. CDR3 coding DNA: TGCAGTGCTAGAGATGAGTCTAGCGGAACCTCCTACAATGAGCAGTTCTTC.

This clonotype showed up just a few times. J is TRBJ2-5 and V is TRBV7-2; D perhaps matches TRBD1 (6 bases). The CDR3 is 15 amino acids. The germline V gene has CDR1 SGHTA and CDR2 FQGNSA. With 4 bases removed from V and 2 bases from J, the gap between germline ends came to 14 bases. The chain's CDR3 is CASSSTGTHQETQYF. CDR3 bases: TGTGCCAGCAGCTCAACCGGGACACATCAAGAGACCCAGTACTTC.

This sequence joins TRBV2 and TRBJ1-5; maybe TRBD1 (5 bases). The CDR3 sequence is 15 residues long. V lost 4 bases to trimming and J lost 4 bases, with 14 bases between them. The V gene's germline CDR1 is SNHLY and CDR2 FYNNEI. CDR3 sequence: CASSVGGLGNQPQHF. CDR3 DNA: TGTGCCAGCAGTGTCGGGGGACTGGGGAATCAGCCCCAGCATTTT.

The chain joins TRBV4-1 to TRBJ2-3; D remains unclear. With 0 bases removed from V and 0 bases from J, the gap between germline ends came to 7 bases. Germline V CDR1 and CDR2: MGHRA, YSYEKL. The CDR3 totals 15 residues. CDR3 loop: CASSQEARSTDTQYF. The CDR3 nucleotides read TGCGCCAGCAGCCAAGAGGCGCGTAGCACAGATACGCAGTATTTT.

This clonotype was seen a few times. The chain carries TRBV7-8 and TRBJ2-1, with TRBD2 matching over 10 bases. With 5 bases clipped from V and 15 bases from J, the junction kept 16 bases outside the gene matches. The CDR3 covers 15 residues. Germline-derived CDR1 and CDR2 are SGHVS and FQNEAQ. CDR3 residues: CASSDRRVPSGSGFF. The CDR3 DNA is TGTGCCAGCAGCGACCGTAGGGTTCCTAGCGGGAGTGGGTTCTTC.

This chain connects TRBV4-3 to TRBJ1-6; TRBD1 might be the D (5 bases). Trimming took 0 bases from V and 9 from J, leaving 15 bases between them. CDR3 length equals 16 residues. Germline CDR1 reads LGHNA; CDR2 reads YSLEER. The CDR3, as DNA: TGCGCCAGCAGCCAAGAACTCGACAGCAATTTTTCACCCCTCCACTTT. This sequence encodes CASSQELDSNFSPLHF.

The table lists this clonotype with a few counts. Here the CDR3 reads CASSYSRFGGANEKLFF. CDR3 nucleotides: TGTGCCAGCAGTTACTCCCGCTTTGGAGGGGCTAATGAAAAACTGTTTTTT. The chain has TRBV6-5 and TRBJ1-4, with D perhaps matching TRBD1 (5 bases). The CDR3 has 17 amino acids. Germline V gives CDR1 MNHEY, CDR2 SVGAGI. The V end lost 0 bases, the J end lost 3 bases, and 14 bases lay between the germline ends.

The chain couples TRBV7-2 to TRBJ2-5; D uncertain. Germline loops: CDR1 SGHTA, CDR2 FQGNSA. The CDR3 totals 12 residues. V lost 2 bases and J lost 6, with 7 bases in between. CDR3 sequence: CASSLNVQTQYF. The CDR3 DNA reads as TGTGCCAGCAGCTTAAATGTGCAGACCCAGTACTTC. The full variable domain, with the rest looked up from reference TRBV7-2 and TRBJ2-5, is GAGVSQSPSNKVTEKGKDVELRCDPISGHTALYWYRQSLGQGLEFLIYFQGNSAPDKSGLPSDRFSAERTGGSVSTLTIQRTQQEDSAVYLCASSLNVQTQYFGPGTRLLVL.

The table lists this clonotype with a few counts. The chain is built from TRBV6-1 and TRBJ2-5; D remains unclear. The V end lost 2 bases, the J end lost 5 bases, and 9 bases lay between the germline ends. From germline, CDR1 is MNHNS and CDR2 SASEGT. This CDR3 has 13 residues. CDR3 sequence: CASSENLRETQYF. The CDR3 nucleotides read TGTGCCAGCAGTGAAAATCTTCGGGAGACCCAGTACTTC.

There are many counts of this clonotype. The chain has TRBV7-6 and TRBJ1-1; possibly TRBD1 for D (6 bases). This CDR3 has 11 residues. Deletions cut 6 bases from V and 7 bases from J, with 9 bases between. The germline CDR1 and CDR2 sequences are SGHVS and FNYEAQ. The CDR3: CASRQGSEAFF. The CDR3, as DNA: TGTGCCAGCAGACAGGGCAGTGAAGCTTTCTTT. The full variable domain, with the rest looked up from reference TRBV7-6 and TRBJ1-1, is GAGVSQSPRYKVTKRGQDVALRCDPISGHVSLYWYRQALGQGPEFLTYFNYEAQQDKSGLPNDRFSAERPEGSISTLTIQRTEQRDSAMYRCASRQGSEAFFGQGTRLTVV.

The chain recombines TRBV7-2 with TRBJ2-7, with D uncertain. Per germline, CDR1 SGHTA and CDR2 FQGNSA. The CDR3 loop spans 16 amino acids. V was cut by 1 base and J by 0 bases, with 13 bases left in between. This chain's CDR3 is CASSLGGTFVSYEQYF. In nucleotides, the CDR3 is TGTGCCAGCAGCTTAGGCGGTACATTCGTCTCCTACGAGCAGTACTTC.

There are many counts of this clonotype. V is TRBV15 and J is TRBJ2-7, with D perhaps TRBD1 (5 bases). This CDR3 is 14 amino acids long. From germline, CDR1 is LNHNV and CDR2 YYDKDF (reference sequence). Trimming took off 0 bases at V and 2 bases at J, with 8 bases between the two ends. CDR3 sequence reads: CATSRDQGPYEQYF. The CDR3 DNA sequence: TGTGCCACCAGCAGAGATCAGGGTCCCTACGAGCAGTACTTC.

This clonotype was seen repeatedly, ten times or more. The rearrangement uses TRBV12-3 or TRBV12-4 and TRBJ2-1; D uncertain. The CDR3 has 11 residues. The ends were cut back, 5 bases at V and 8 bases at J, with 7 bases in the middle. This CDR3 reads CASSIIHEQFF. DNA of the CDR3: TGTGCCAGCAGTATCATCCATGAGCAGTTCTTC.

This clonotype was observed many times. The J gene is TRBJ1-1, the V gene TRBV6-2 or TRBV6-3; D gene ambiguous. The V end was cut by 6 bases, the J end by 1 base, with 9 bases between. CDR1 and CDR2 from the germline V gene are MNHEY and SVGEGT. The CDR3 has 13 residues. The chain's CDR3 is CASSERQNTEAFF. CDR3 nucleotide sequence: TGTGCCAGCAGCGAGAGGCAGAACACTGAAGCTTTCTTT.

For the CDR3, the DNA is TGCGCCAGCAGCTTCCGGGACGGTGGGGAGCAGTACTTC. Amino acids: CASSFRDGGEQYF. The chain carries TRBV5-1 and TRBJ2-7; D might be TRBD1 or TRBD2, each matching 5 bases. Germline V lookup: CDR1 SGHRS, CDR2 YFSETQ. V dropped 2 bases and J dropped 7 bases, with 13 bases sitting between them. This CDR3 contains 13 residues.

The J gene is TRBJ2-7, the V gene TRBV20-1; D ambiguous. Trimming removed 5 bases at V and 7 bases at J, with 12 bases between. The germline gives CDR1 DFQATT, CDR2 SNEGSKA (reference sequence). The CDR3 sequence is 11 residues long. The CDR3 DNA reads as TGCAGTGCTCCGCAGTTATGGGAGCAGTACTTC. This encodes CSAPQLWEQYF.